This T cell receptor beta chain was obtained from a study of CD8+CD57+ T cells in acquired aplastic anemia. The overall study: Sorted CD4+ and CD8+ cell DNA averaged 3.2 ug.

This clonotype was counted ten times or more. Per the germline V gene, CDR1 is SGHRS and CDR2 is YFSETQ. This CDR3 spans 14 amino acids. V gave up 4 bases and J gave up 6 bases; unmatched junction bases: 7. Genomic DNA served as template for TCR beta VDJ and CDR3 profiling. MiXCR, applied by TCRdb to the reads, yields one record per CDR3 protein. This repertoire shows over 150,000 distinct CDR3 sequences, approximately 44% found once; its top ten account for 1.1%. The TCR was taken from a human donor in good health. Sequencing was performed on sorted CD4+, CD8+, or CD8+CD57+ T cells (not recorded which) from PBMCs. The rearrangement links TRBV5-1 to TRBJ2-1, with 7 bases lining up with TRBD1. CDR3 nucleotides: TGCGCCAGCAGCAGTTCCGGGACAGTCAATGAGCAGTTCTTC. Protein: CASSSSGTVNEQFF.